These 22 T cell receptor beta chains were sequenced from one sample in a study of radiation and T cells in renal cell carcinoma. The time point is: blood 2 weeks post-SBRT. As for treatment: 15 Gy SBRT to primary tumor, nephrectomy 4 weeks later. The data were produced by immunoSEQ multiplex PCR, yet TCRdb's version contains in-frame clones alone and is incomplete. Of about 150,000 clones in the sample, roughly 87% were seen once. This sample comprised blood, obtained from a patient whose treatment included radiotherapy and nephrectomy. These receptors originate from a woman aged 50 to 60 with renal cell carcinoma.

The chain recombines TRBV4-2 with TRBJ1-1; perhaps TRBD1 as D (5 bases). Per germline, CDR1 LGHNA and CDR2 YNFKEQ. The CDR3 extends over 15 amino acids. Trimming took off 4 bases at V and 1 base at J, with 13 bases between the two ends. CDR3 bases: TGTGCCAGCAGCCTTCAAACGGGGCAGAACACTGAAGCTTTCTTT. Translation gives CASSLQTGQNTEAFF.

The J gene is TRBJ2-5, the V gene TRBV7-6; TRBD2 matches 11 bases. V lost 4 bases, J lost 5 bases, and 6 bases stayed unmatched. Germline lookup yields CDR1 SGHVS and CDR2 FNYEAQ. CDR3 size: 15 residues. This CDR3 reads CASSSRLAGTETQYF. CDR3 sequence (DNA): TGTGCCAGCAGCTCCCGACTAGCGGGGACGGAGACCCAGTACTTC.

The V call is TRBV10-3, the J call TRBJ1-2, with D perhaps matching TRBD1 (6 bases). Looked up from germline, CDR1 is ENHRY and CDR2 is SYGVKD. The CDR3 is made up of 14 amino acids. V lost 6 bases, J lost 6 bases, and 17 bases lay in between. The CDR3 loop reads CAISGRGGSDGYTF. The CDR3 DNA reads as TGTGCCATCAGCGGGCGAGGGGGATCGGATGGCTACACCTTC.

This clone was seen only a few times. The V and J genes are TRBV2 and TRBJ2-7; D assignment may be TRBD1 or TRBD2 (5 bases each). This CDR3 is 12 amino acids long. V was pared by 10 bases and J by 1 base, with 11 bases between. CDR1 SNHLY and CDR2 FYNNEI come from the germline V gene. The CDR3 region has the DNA TGTGCCACCTGGGACGAGTCCTACGAGCAGTACTTC. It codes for CATWDESYEQYF.

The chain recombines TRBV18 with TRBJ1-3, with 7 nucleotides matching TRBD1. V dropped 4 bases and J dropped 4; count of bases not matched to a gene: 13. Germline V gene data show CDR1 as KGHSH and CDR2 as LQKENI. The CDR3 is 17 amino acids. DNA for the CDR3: TGTGCCAGCTCACAGACCGGGACAGAAAGAAGAGGAAACACCATATATTTT. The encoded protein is CASSQTGTERRGNTIYF.

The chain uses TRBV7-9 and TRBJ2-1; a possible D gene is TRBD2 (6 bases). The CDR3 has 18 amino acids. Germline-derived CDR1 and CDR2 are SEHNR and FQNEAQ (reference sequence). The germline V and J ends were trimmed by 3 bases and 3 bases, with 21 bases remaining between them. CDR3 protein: CASSFTLGGVAVYNEQFF. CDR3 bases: TGTGCCAGCAGCTTTACGCTGGGGGGTGTAGCGGTCTACAATGAGCAGTTCTTC. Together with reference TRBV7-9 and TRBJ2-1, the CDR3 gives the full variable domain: DTGVSQNPRHKITKRGQNVTFRCDPISEHNRLYWYRQTLGQGPEFLTYFQNEAQLEKSRLLSDRFSAERPKGSFSTLEIQRTEQGDSAMYLCASSFTLGGVAVYNEQFFGPGTRLTVL.

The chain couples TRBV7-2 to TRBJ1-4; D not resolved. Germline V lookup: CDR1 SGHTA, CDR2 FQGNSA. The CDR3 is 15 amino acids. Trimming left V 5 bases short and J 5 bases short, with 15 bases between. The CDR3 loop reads CASSPRRVHNEKLFF. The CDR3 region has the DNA TGTGCCAGCAGCCCGCGCCGGGTTCACAATGAAAAACTGTTTTTT.

CDR3 amino acids: CASSLLGRAYEQYF. The CDR3 DNA is TGTGCCAGCAGCCTGCTAGGAAGGGCTTACGAGCAGTACTTC. This chain connects TRBV7-6 to TRBJ2-7, with unresolved D. The CDR3 is 14 amino acids. V was cut by 5 bases and J by 4 bases, with 15 bases left in between. Germline V gives CDR1 SGHVS, CDR2 FNYEAQ.

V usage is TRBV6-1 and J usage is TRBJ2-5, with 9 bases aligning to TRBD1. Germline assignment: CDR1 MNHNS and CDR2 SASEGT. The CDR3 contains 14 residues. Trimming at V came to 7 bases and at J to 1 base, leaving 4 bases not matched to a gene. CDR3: CASTKDRGQETQYF. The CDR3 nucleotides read TGTGCCAGCACCAAGGACAGGGGCCAAGAGACCCAGTACTTC.

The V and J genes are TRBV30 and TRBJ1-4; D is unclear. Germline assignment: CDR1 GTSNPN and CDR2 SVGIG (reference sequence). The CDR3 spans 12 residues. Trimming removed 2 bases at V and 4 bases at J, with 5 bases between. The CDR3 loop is CAWSTGNEKLFF. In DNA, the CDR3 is TGTGCCTGGAGTACCGGTAATGAAAAACTGTTTTTT. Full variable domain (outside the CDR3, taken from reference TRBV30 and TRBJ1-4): SQTIHQWPATLVQPVGSPLSLECTVEGTSNPNLYWYRQAAGRGLQLLFYSVGIGQISSEVPQNLSASRPQDRQFILSSKKLLLSDSGFYLCAWSTGNEKLFFGSGTQLSVL.

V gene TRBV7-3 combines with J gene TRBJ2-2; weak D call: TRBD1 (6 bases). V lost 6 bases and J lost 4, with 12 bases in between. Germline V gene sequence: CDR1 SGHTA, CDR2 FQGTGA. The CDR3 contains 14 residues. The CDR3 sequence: CASSRTGITGELFF. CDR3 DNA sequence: TGTGCCAGCAGTCGAACAGGGATCACCGGGGAGCTGTTTTTT.

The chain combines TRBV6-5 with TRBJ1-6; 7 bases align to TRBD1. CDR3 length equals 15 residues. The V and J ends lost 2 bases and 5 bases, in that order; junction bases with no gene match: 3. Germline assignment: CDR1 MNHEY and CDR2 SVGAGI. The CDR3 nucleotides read TGTGCCAGCAGTTACGGCGGGACAGATAATTCACCCCTCCACTTT. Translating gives CASSYGGTDNSPLHF.

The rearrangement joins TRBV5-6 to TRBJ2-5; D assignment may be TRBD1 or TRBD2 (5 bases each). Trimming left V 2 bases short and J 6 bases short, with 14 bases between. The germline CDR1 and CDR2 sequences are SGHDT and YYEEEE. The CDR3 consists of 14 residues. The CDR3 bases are TGTGCCAGCAGCTTACGGGGCATTGGGAAGACCCAGTACTTC. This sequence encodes CASSLRGIGKTQYF.

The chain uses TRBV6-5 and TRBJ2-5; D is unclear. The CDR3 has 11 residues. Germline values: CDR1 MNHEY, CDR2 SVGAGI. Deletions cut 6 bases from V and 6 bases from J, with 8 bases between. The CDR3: CASSVDKTQYF. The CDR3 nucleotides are TGTGCCAGCAGCGTTGACAAGACCCAGTACTTC.

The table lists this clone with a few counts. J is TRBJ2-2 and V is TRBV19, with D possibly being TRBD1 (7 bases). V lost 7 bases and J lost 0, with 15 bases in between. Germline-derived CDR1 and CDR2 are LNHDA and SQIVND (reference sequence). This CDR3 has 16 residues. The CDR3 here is CASISGGGPNTGELFF. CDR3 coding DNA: TGTGCCAGTATTTCAGGAGGGGGCCCGAACACCGGGGAGCTGTTTTTT.

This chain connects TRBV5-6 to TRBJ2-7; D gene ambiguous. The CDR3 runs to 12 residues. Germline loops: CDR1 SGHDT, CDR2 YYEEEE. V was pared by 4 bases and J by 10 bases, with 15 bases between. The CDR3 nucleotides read TGTGCCAGCAGCATACTACCCCAGGCCCAGTACTTC. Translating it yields CASSILPQAQYF.

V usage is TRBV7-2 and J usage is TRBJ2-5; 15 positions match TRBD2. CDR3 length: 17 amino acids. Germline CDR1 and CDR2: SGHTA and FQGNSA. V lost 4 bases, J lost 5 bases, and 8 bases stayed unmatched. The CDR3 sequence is CASSYPGLAGGGETQYF. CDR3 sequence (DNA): TGTGCCAGCAGCTACCCGGGACTAGCGGGGGGAGGGGAGACCCAGTACTTC. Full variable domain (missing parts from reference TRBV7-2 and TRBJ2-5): GAGVSQSPSNKVTEKGKDVELRCDPISGHTALYWYRQSLGQGLEFLIYFQGNSAPDKSGLPSDRFSAERTGGSVSTLTIQRTQQEDSAVYLCASSYPGLAGGGETQYFGPGTRLLVL.

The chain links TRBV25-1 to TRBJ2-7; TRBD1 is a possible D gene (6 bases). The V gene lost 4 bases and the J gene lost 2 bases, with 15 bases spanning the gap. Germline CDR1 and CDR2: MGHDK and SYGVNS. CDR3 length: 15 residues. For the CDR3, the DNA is TGTGCCAGCAGTGGTTCCGGGACACTAGCCTACGAGCAGTACTTC. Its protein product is CASSGSGTLAYEQYF.

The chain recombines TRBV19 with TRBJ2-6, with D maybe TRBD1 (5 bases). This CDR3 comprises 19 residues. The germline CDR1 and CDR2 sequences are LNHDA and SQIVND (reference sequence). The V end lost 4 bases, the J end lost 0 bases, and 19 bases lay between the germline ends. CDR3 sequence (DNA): TGTGCCAGTAGTACCAATGCCCTGACAGAATTCTCTGGGGCCAACGTCCTGACTTTC. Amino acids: CASSTNALTEFSGANVLTF.

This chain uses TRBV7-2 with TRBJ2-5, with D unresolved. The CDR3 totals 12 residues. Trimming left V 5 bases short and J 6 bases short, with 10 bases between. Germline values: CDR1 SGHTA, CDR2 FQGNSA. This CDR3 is CASSTPGQTQYF. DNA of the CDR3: TGTGCCAGCAGCACCCCCGGGCAGACCCAGTACTTC.

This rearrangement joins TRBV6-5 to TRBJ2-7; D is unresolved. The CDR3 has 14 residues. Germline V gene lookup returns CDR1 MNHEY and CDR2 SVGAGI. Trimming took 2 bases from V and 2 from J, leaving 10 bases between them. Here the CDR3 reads CASSYGYGTYEQYF. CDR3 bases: TGTGCCAGCAGTTACGGGTATGGCACCTACGAGCAGTACTTC.

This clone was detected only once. The CDR3 sequence: CASEKSAGTYEQYF. DNA for the CDR3: TGTGCCAGCGAAAAGTCCGCAGGAACCTACGAGCAGTACTTC. This rearrangement joins TRBV28 to TRBJ2-7; no reliable D call. CDR3 size: 14 residues. The germline V and J ends were trimmed by 8 bases and 2 bases, with 16 bases remaining between them. Germline CDR1 reads MDHEN; CDR2 reads SYDVKM.